The clone carrying this T cell receptor (beta chain) was observed at least ten times. The sample originates from a study of spatial heterogeneity in lung cancer. The CDR3 totals 15 residues. Unmatched junction bases numbered 6, after V lost 1 base and J lost 7 bases. Per the germline V gene, CDR1 is LGHNA and CDR2 is YSLEER. TCRdb reanalysed the 5' RACE reads using MiXCR and keeps one entry per CDR3 protein. The sample shows tens of thousands of distinct CDR3 sequences, about 5.2% of them seen only once. Stated time point: blood at routine non-recurrence follow-up after resection. Whole RNA came from tumor, nontumor lung or frozen PBMC and was sequenced without being sorted.

The rearrangement links TRBV4-3 to TRBJ1-4; 7 nucleotides match TRBD1. The TCR comes from a female donor with early-stage non-small cell lung cancer. Sequenced here: PBMCs, sampled at follow-up. DNA for the CDR3: TGCGCCAGCAGCCAAGCAGGGACAGCGATTGAAAAACTGTTTTTT. The encoded protein is CASSQAGTAIEKLFF.